This T cell receptor beta chain stems from a study of beta chain features in type 1 diabetes. This clone was counted between two and nine times. Every bit of the isolated RNA underwent reverse transcription, so sequencing read expressed TCRB transcripts. Produced via immunoSEQ multiplex PCR; TCRdb's table is partial and in-frame only. Of around 350,000 clones listed, 10% to 15% were seen once; the top ten hold 0.017%. CDR1 SGHRS and CDR2 YFSETQ come from the germline V gene. V shed 1 base and J shed 5 bases, with 5 bases lying between them. The CDR3 loop spans 12 amino acids. The source of this sequence is a man aged 18 to 29 in good health. The material sequenced was naive CD4+ T cells from blood. The chain recombines TRBV5-1 with TRBJ2-3, with unresolved D. The CDR3 region has the DNA TGCGCCAGCAGCTTGTCGAGAGATACGCAGTATTTT. This sequence encodes CASSLSRDTQYF.